The rows below give T cell receptor beta chains drawn from one sample of a study of control samples from healthy donors and cancer patients. Generated by immunoSEQ multiplex PCR, the TCRdb table keeps only in-frame clones and is missing some. The sample consists of 150,000 to 160,000 clones, nearly 95% of them appearing once. Sample: blood. These receptors originate from a man over 45 in good health. Each CDR3 is given with its conserved first and last residue. A D gene is named only where the DNA matches it firmly. Some rows mark clone size as missing; the rest say once, few, many or name a class of expanded clone.

>TRBJ2-3|TRBV29-1|NA|NA
CSVVAVSDTQYF
TGCAGCGTTGTCGCGGTATCAGATACGCAGTATTTT
>TRBJ2-1|TRBV6-5|TRBD2|NA
CASSYFGVAGAYEQFF
TGTGCCAGCAGTTACTTCGGAGTAGCGGGAGCCTATGAGCAGTTCTTC
>TRBJ1-5|TRBV28|NA|NA
CASSPGRGNQPQHF
TGTGCCAGCAGCCCCGGACGGGGCAATCAGCCCCAGCATTTT
>TRBJ1-4|TRBV25-1|NA|NA
CASGAGPSGEKLFF
TGTGCCAGCGGGGCCGGGCCCAGCGGAGAAAAACTGTTTTTT
>TRBJ2-2|TRBV24-1|TRBD1|NA
CATRDRDSLGYTGELFF
TGTGCCACCAGGGACCGGGACAGCCTAGGTTACACCGGGGAGCTGTTTTTT
>TRBJ2-5|TRBV19|NA|NA
CASSRAGEGQETQYF
TGTGCCAGTAGTAGAGCGGGAGAGGGACAGGAGACCCAGTACTTC
>TRBJ2-2|TRBV11-2|TRBD2|NA
CASSSYGLAGKHGELFF
TGTGCCAGCAGCTCCTATGGACTAGCGGGAAAGCACGGGGAGCTGTTTTTT
>TRBJ2-2|TRBV28|TRBD2|NA
CASSFPGLLSGELFF
TGTGCCAGCAGTTTCCCGGGACTACTGTCCGGGGAGCTGTTTTTT
>TRBJ1-6|TRBV29-1|NA|NA
CSASATEGSPLHF
TGCAGCGCTAGCGCGACAGAGGGATCACCCCTCCACTTT
>TRBJ2-1|TRBV7-3|TRBD1|NA
CASSLRDRGLNEQFF
TGTGCCAGCAGCTTACGGGACAGGGGGCTCAATGAGCAGTTCTTC
>TRBJ2-7|TRBV6-5|TRBD1|NA
CASSRDRGIYEQYF
TGTGCCAGCAGCCGGGACAGGGGGATCTACGAGCAGTACTTC
>TRBJ2-3|TRBV7-9|TRBD2|NA
CASSPGTSGRDTQYF
TGTGCCAGCAGCCCCGGGACTAGCGGGAGAGATACGCAGTATTTT
>TRBJ2-3|TRBV5-4|NA|NA
CASSWAQEVDTQYF
TGTGCCAGCAGCTGGGCCCAGGAGGTAGATACGCAGTATTTT
>TRBJ2-6|TRBV7-9|NA|NA
CASSPQSEGANVLTF
TGTGCCAGCAGCCCCCAGTCGGAAGGGGCCAACGTCCTGACTTTC
>TRBJ1-5|TRBV2|NA|NA
CASSERGGLNQPQHF
TGTGCCAGCAGTGAAAGGGGGGGTCTCAATCAGCCCCAGCATTTT
>TRBJ2-3|TRBV18|NA|NA
CASSNPGTDTQYF
TGTGCCAGCTCTAACCCCGGCACAGATACGCAGTATTTT
>TRBJ1-4|TRBV19|NA|NA
CASSPGTGSNEKLFF
TGTGCCAGTAGTCCGGGAACCGGGTCTAATGAAAAACTGTTTTTT
>TRBJ2-1|TRBV5-1|TRBD2|NA
CASSLGGLAGDNEQFF
TGCGCCAGCAGCTTGGGTGGGCTAGCGGGAGACAATGAGCAGTTCTTC
>TRBJ1-1|TRBV5-8|TRBD1|NA
CASSLALGTGVNTEAFF
TGTGCCAGCAGCTTGGCCTTAGGGACAGGGGTGAACACTGAAGCTTTCTTT
>TRBJ1-4|TRBV9|TRBD1|NA
CASSARTGSGEKLFF
TGTGCCAGCAGCGCGAGGACAGGGAGCGGTGAAAAACTGTTTTTT
>TRBJ1-5|TRBV27|TRBD1|NA
CASSSGTGGSQPQHF
TGTGCCAGCAGTTCCGGGACAGGGGGCAGTCAGCCCCAGCATTTT
>TRBJ1-6|TRBV4-1|NA|NA
CASSHPKGNYNSPLHF
TGCGCCAGCAGCCACCCTAAGGGGAACTATAATTCACCCCTCCACTTT
>TRBJ2-5|TRBV9|NA|NA
CASSVGAGEGRETQYF
TGTGCCAGCAGCGTAGGGGCAGGGGAGGGTCGAGAGACCCAGTACTTC
>TRBJ1-5|TRBV6-5|TRBD1|NA
CASRAGTGHQPQHF
TGTGCCAGCAGAGCCGGGACAGGGCATCAGCCCCAGCATTTT
>TRBJ2-1|TRBV6-2/TRBV6-3|NA|NA
CASSYSGGEKNEQFF
TGTGCCAGCAGTTACTCAGGCGGGGAGAAGAATGAGCAGTTCTTC
>TRBJ1-1|TRBV6-6|NA|NA
CASSYSMGGLSEAFF
TGTGCCAGCAGTTACTCGATGGGGGGGCTTTCTGAAGCTTTCTTT
>TRBJ2-7|TRBV3-1/TRBV3-2|NA|few
CASSSLRHEQYF
TGTGCCAGCAGCTCCCTGAGACACGAGCAGTACTTC
>TRBJ2-7|TRBV7-9|TRBD2|NA
CASSSTSGLTYEQYF
TGTGCCAGCAGCTCGACTAGCGGCCTTACCTACGAGCAGTACTTC
>TRBJ2-1|TRBV30|NA|NA
CAWRSLNNEQFF
TGTGCCTGGAGGTCGTTGAACAATGAGCAGTTCTTC
>TRBJ2-5|TRBV5-5|TRBD1|NA
CASSLNPARGPETQYF
TGTGCCAGCAGCTTGAACCCAGCGAGGGGGCCGGAGACCCAGTACTTC
>TRBJ1-2|TRBV5-1|NA|NA
CASSSNRDINGYTF
TGCGCCAGCAGCTCCAACAGGGATATTAACGGCTACACCTTC
>TRBJ1-3|TRBV14|NA|NA
CASTDRNTIYF
TGTGCCAGCACTGACAGAAACACCATATATTTT
>TRBJ2-1|TRBV16|TRBD2|NA
CASSRLAGPYNEQFF
TGTGCCAGCAGCCGACTAGCGGGACCCTACAATGAGCAGTTCTTC
>TRBJ1-1|TRBV9|NA|NA
CASSVAGGGTEAFF
TGTGCCAGCAGCGTCGCCGGGGGGGGCACTGAAGCTTTCTTT
>TRBJ2-2|TRBV5-1|TRBD1|NA
CASRFSTGMHTGELFF
TGCGCCAGCCGATTCTCGACAGGGATGCACACCGGGGAGCTGTTTTTT
>TRBJ2-6|TRBV28|NA|NA
CATDGSRQVSDGANVLTF
TGTGCCACCGACGGCTCCCGACAGGTATCGGATGGGGCCAACGTCCTGACTTTC
>TRBJ2-1|TRBV28|TRBD1|NA
CASRYRDRGRGNEQFF
TGTGCCAGCAGATACCGGGACAGGGGGCGAGGGAATGAGCAGTTCTTC